This T cell receptor (beta chain) was captured by sequencing in a study of spatial heterogeneity in lung cancer. In germline, CDR1 is DFQATT, CDR2 SNEGSKA (reference sequence). This CDR3 has 12 amino acids. Trimming pared 7 bases from V and 7 bases from J, leaving 14 bases between. Time point indicated: sample taken at primary tumor resection. Whole RNA, which was extracted from tumor, nontumor lung tissue or frozen PBMC, was sequenced without any cell sorting. MiXCR, run by TCRdb on the 5' RACE reads, gives a single entry per CDR3 protein. The sample contains more than 60,000 distinct CDR3 sequences, roughly 8% of which appear only once.

The sequencing here drew on PBMCs, taken at surgery. This clonotype was obtained from a male donor with early-stage non-small cell lung cancer. The chain uses TRBV20-1 and TRBJ1-5; tentative D call: TRBD1 (5 bases). The chain's CDR3 is CSVGDSRQPQHF. The CDR3 nucleotides read TGCAGTGTTGGAGACAGCAGGCAGCCCCAGCATTTT.